This TCR beta chain was recovered during a study of cytomegalovirus exposure and HLA in healthy donors (dated by TCRdb to the late 2010s). Regarding the complete study: An earlier analysis of several hundred of the donors reported 250 to 300 Gb of sequence data and 100 million to 130 million unique TCR beta sequences from 150 million to 200 million T cells. Class I and class II HLA loci were covered by the typing at four-digit resolution. All discovery cohort repertoires had been generated using a single sequencing platform. Along with the approximately 620-subject first cohort, a separate validation cohort of around 110 different subjects was used. The study used immunosequencing to profile the T cell repertoires of about 670 subjects and linked those repertoires to cytomegalovirus serostatus. A later genetic analysis took genome-wide SNP genotypes for about 55% of the 666 donors and used that subset as a discovery cohort. Of the roughly 400 genotyped donors, 80% to 90% were placed in the genetic ancestry cluster associated with self-reported Caucasian donors. The study was designed to test whether signatures of past pathogen exposure could be identified by cataloging public T cell receptors. An early release that covered 500 to 800 HLA-typed donors contained approximately 320 gigabases of sequencing data and tens of millions of unique TCR sequences. To predict cytomegalovirus infection status, the study combined high-throughput TCR immunosequencing, statistical association of individual TCRs with disease status, and machine learning. A few DR-DQ haplotypes were handled as single units for association and clustering because linkage in the cohort was strong. Typing coverage varied by locus: about 620-640 donors for A, B, C, DRB1 and DQB1; under 550 for DQA1; approximately 570 for DPA1; about 450 for DPB1. In an earlier analysis of around 540 of the donors, high-throughput TCR beta sequencing was used to judge whether each TCR beta V gene segment behaved as functional or pseudogenic. In a later analysis, previously published TCR beta repertoires from 670 or so donors were re-analyzed and high-resolution HLA genotyping was added so that TCR occurrence patterns could be studied. Among roughly 400 genotyped donors of the cohort, an average of roughly 240,000 unique TCR beta nucleotide sequences were sequenced per donor, 15% to 20% of them non-productive. The later analysis used no new phenotypic data to find candidate immune exposures, relying instead on TCR beta sequences and their occurrence across donors. Alongside the repertoire data, information on donor age, sex, ethnicity and CMV serostatus was compiled.

CDR1 and CDR2 are read off the germline V gene (reference sequence) as SEHNR and FQNEAQ. Trimming leaves V shorter by 5 bases and J shorter by 6 bases, with the junction holding 5 bases beyond the gene matches. The CDR3 contains 14 residues, cysteine and phenylalanine counted. Left in the record is the CDR3 DNA by itself, 42 bases read in frame from the first base. The research as a whole found: According to a later genetic analysis, donors in an Asian-associated ancestry cluster had fewer N-insertions in productive TCRs than the approximately 670-donor mean. According to a later analysis, most CMV-associated TCR beta chains appeared to be HLA-restricted, and the HLA associations seemed to be driven largely by CMV exposure. When HLA alleles, especially DR and DQ, strongly co-occurred, attributing TCR associations to individual alleles was difficult. Correlated functional status among segregating V segments might be attributable to linkage disequilibrium, but an unknown experimental factor could not be ruled out. A further reported finding was that TCR beta sequences accurately predicted the HLA-A and HLA-B alleles for most subjects in the first cohort. At a false discovery rate of 0.05, a later analysis linked roughly 17,000 TCR beta sequences to specific HLA alleles. The presence/absence analyses assumed that sequencing depth was roughly uniform across donors, and that assumption may not be true. Cytomegalovirus status was reported to be diagnosed by the classifier with high specificity and sensitivity in both the original and validation cohorts. The study listed 164 TCR beta chains as associated with cytomegalovirus. A cluster of highly shared sequence variants was judged likely to represent a technical artifact of the sequencing pipeline. A later analysis reported that several top co-occurrence clusters appeared linked to parvovirus B19, influenza, CMV and Epstein-Barr virus. In a later genetic analysis, a missense DCLRE1C variant was associated with V-gene and J-gene trimming of TCR beta chains, and the association was replicated in an independent cohort. Some IMGT-functional V segments, including TRBV6-2 and TRBV6-3, could not be told apart with the 87-base-pair reads, so those segments were excluded. Only TCR beta chains were sequenced in this cohort, and the absence of alpha or paired-chain data limited detectable features. According to a later analysis, TCR association rates differed among HLA loci, with DRB1 alleles showing the most associated TCRs and HLA-C alleles showing the fewest. The authors suggested that the approach could potentially be generalized to other disease states and immunological phenotypes. The earlier analysis of 587 of the donors excluded roughly 16 rarely observed V segments, including chromosome 9 orphons, because counts were too low. CMV serostatus was the only immune exposure information available for the cohort. Most TCR sequences were observed very rarely across donors, whereas some public TCRs were present in many individuals. Compared with equally common non-associated chains, HLA-associated TCR beta chains in a later analysis were more clonally expanded and had lower generation probabilities. Three of the identified cytomegalovirus-associated TCR beta chains were confirmed in vitro to be specific for cytomegalovirus antigens. An earlier analysis of around 500 of the donors showed that most TCR beta V segments appeared in productive rearrangements either about 87% or about 30% of the time, which broadly matched IMGT annotations. Because HLA typing was missing for some donors at each locus, association tests included only the typed subset.

The cohort comprised some 700 healthy bone marrow donors. All cohort members were sampled while nominally healthy, although unrecorded immune exposures were likely present. The donor was CMV seronegative and belonged to the group of 350 or so seronegative cohort members. Every donor gave a peripheral blood sample, and the peripheral blood mononuclear cells from that sample were used for TCR beta sequencing. Genomic DNA was extracted from the blood cell samples with the Qiagen DNeasy Blood Extraction Kit. Comment on this clone: There is no known antigen for this receptor. This CDR3 is also generated by other DNA sequences in the sample.

Library generation was performed with the immunoSEQ multiplex PCR assay. The multiplex PCR relied on a mix of 60 forward primers for TCR Vbeta segments and 13 reverse primers for TCR Jbeta segments. The CDR3 region of rearranged TCR beta genes was amplified from genomic DNA with a multiplex PCR assay. The amplified TCR beta libraries were sequenced on the Illumina HiSeq System as 87-base-pair reads. As for the original processing: Across the 700 or so repertoires, a later analysis counted 80 million or so unique TCR beta chains, approximately 10 million of which were shared by at least two donors. Raw reads were error-corrected and collapsed into unique sequences with a nearest-neighbor algorithm that merged closely related sequences to remove PCR and sequencing errors. V, D and J gene segments were assigned by aligning CDR3 sequences to IMGT reference sequences. For a sequence to be retained, a match of at least six nucleotides to both a V gene segment and a J gene segment was required. A rearrangement counted as productive if the CDR3 had no stop codons and remained in frame with V and J, and every other rearrangement counted as non-productive. CDR3 was defined according to IMGT convention as the region running from the second conserved V-encoded cysteine to the conserved J-encoded phenylalanine. In an earlier analysis of around 540 of the donors, sequences lacking an unambiguous match to a single V gene segment were excluded. In an earlier analysis of 587 of the donors, a V segment was called functional when productive rearrangements were above 56.7%, and segregating when the standard deviation between donors exceeded 5%. A statistical classification framework was built to diagnose cytomegalovirus status from the catalog of TCR beta chain sequences. V and J gene assignment, in a later analysis, came from comparing TCR nucleotide sequences with IMGT/GENE-DB human TR gene sequences. The TCRdist pipeline was used in a later analysis to assign CDR3 sequences and most-parsimonious VDJ recombination scenarios. In a later analysis, every TCR beta chain was defined by the combination of its CDR3 amino acid sequence and its V-gene family, and reads without a unique V-gene family were dropped. As a way to deal with suspected cross-contamination and a sequencing artifact, a later analysis dropped 450 to 600 nucleotide sequences that were highly shared and had low generation probability. A later analysis calculated a clonal expansion index for each public chain from normalized within-repertoire ranks of inferred template counts. In a later analysis, generation probabilities were computed with a VDJ recombination model fitted to out-of-frame rearrangements, and the resulting probabilities were checked against IGoR. A later analysis scored TCR-TCR, TCR-HLA and TCR-CMV co-occurrence with hypergeometric tests, applying a repertoire-size bias correction to TCR pairs. False discovery rates were estimated in a later analysis by permuting HLA or CMV assignments 20 times. In a later analysis, co-occurring TCRs were grouped using DBSCAN, with TCRdist sequence similarity added in when clustering inside HLA-allele-positive subsets. For co-occurrence clustering, repertoires with fewer than 30,000 or more than 120,000 public chains were excluded, along with roughly 5 repertoires with anomalous nucleotide sharing. TCRdb provides this immuneACCESS table in a form limited to in-frame rearrangements. Some clones are lacking; in checked studies, under half of them reflect an unresolved V gene, and why the rest are absent is not known. For V, J and clone size, that table is used; D and trimming come from the DNA. This sample's table has entries for 140,000 to 150,000 clones. The ten largest clones capture under 2% of the sample.

This sequence was found in a woman aged 45-60 years in good health and CMV-seronegative. The sequencing sample was made of PBMCs. This chain is built from TRBV7-9 and TRBJ1-2, with TRBD1 identical over 11 junction bases. This receptor has the CDR3 CASSLGQGANGYTF. The base sequence is TGTGCCAGCAGCCTCGGACAGGGGGCCAATGGCTACACCTTC.